These 4 T cell receptor beta chains originate from one sample sequenced in a study of patients and donors after allogeneic stem cell transplantation. TCRdb passed the RT-PCR reads through MiXCR, listing each CDR3 protein once. The sample has approximately 410,000 distinct CDR3 sequences; under 20% are singletons. Sequences were obtained from blood, either unsorted or a sorted T cell fraction (not recorded which). Receptors originate from a human donor who was either an allogeneic HSCT recipient or a stem cell or donor lymphocyte infusion donor (not recorded which). It is not recorded whose cells these are; they may come from a transplant donor.

A few counts support this clonotype. CDR3 in DNA: TGCAGTGCTAGAGATGCGGTACTAGCGGGGGCCACAGATACGCAGTATTTT. Residues: CSARDAVLAGATDTQYF. The chain employs TRBV20-1 and TRBJ2-3; 11 bases align to TRBD2. The CDR3 covers 17 residues. CDR1 and CDR2 (germline): DFQATT, SNEGSKA (reference sequence). V gave up 0 bases and J gave up 2 bases; unmatched junction bases: 7.

This clonotype was observed a handful of times. The chain couples TRBV5-1 to TRBJ2-2; 8 nucleotides match TRBD1. Trimming cost V 4 bases and J 5 bases; bases outside gene matches: 7. CDR1 SGHRS and CDR2 YFSETQ come from the germline V gene. The CDR3 is 15 amino acids. CDR3 sequence: CASSRITGGTGELFF. As DNA, the CDR3 is TGCGCCAGCAGCCGAATAACAGGGGGTACCGGGGAGCTGTTTTTT.

This clonotype has more than one count but fewer than ten. The J gene is TRBJ1-2, the V gene TRBV4-1; 7 bases fit TRBD1. From germline, CDR1 is MGHRA and CDR2 YSYEKL. The CDR3 spans 14 residues. With V trimmed by 0 bases and J by 8 bases, 6 bases remained unmatched. The CDR3 DNA is TGCGCCAGCAGCCAAGATCGACAGGGTGCGGGCTACACCTTC. Amino acid sequence: CASSQDRQGAGYTF.

The chain joins TRBV4-3 to TRBJ2-2; D is possibly TRBD1 or TRBD2 (5 bases each). The V gene lost 0 bases and the J gene lost 3 bases, with 8 bases spanning the gap. Germline loops: CDR1 LGHNA, CDR2 YSLEER. CDR3 length: 15 residues. CDR3 coding DNA: TGCGCCAGCAGCCAAGATAGAGGGGACACCGGGGAGCTGTTTTTT. Protein product: CASSQDRGDTGELFF.